This entry features one TCR beta chain sequence. What it recognizes is unknown. The data were taken from a study of cytomegalovirus exposure and HLA in healthy donors. Study results and limitations: Reportedly, diagnosis of cytomegalovirus status by the classifier showed high specificity and sensitivity.

The protocol was immunoSEQ multiplex PCR, while the TCRdb copy is restricted to in-frame clones and leaves out a portion. The sample lists about 200,000 clones; roughly 87% were seen once. Separate from the approximately 670-subject first cohort, the roughly 110-subject validation cohort was the one that the donors belonged to. The length of the CDR3 is 17 residues. Germline V lookup: CDR1 MDHEN, CDR2 SYDVKM. The junction had 7 bases not matched to a gene; V was cut back by 1 base and J by 3 bases. The TCR sequence derives from a woman under 30 in good health and CMV-seropositive. The sequenced material came from PBMCs. The rearrangement links TRBV28 to TRBJ2-5, with 11 positions matching TRBD2. The DNA for the CDR3 is TGTGCCAGCAGTTTATTGGGTTCGACTAGCGGGAAAGAGACCCAGTACTTC. Translation: CASSLLGSTSGKETQYF.